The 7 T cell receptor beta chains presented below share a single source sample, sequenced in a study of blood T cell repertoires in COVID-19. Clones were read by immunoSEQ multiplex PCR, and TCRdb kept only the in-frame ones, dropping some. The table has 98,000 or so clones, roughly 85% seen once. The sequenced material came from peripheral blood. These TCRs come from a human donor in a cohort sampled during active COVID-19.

The CDR3 coding sequence is TGTGCCAGCAGTGGGGTGGAGTTGGGCACAGATACGCAGTATTTT. This sequence encodes CASSGVELGTDTQYF. The gene calls are TRBV2 and TRBJ2-3; no firm D call. V was trimmed by 4 bases and J by 1 base, leaving 12 bases between them. This CDR3 is built from 15 residues. Per the germline V gene, CDR1 is SNHLY and CDR2 is FYNNEI.

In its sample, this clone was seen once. CDR3 sequence: CASSLTGEIGYTF. The CDR3 nucleotides read TGTGCCAGCAGCTTGACAGGGGAAATCGGCTACACCTTC. The chain recombines TRBV7-9 with TRBJ1-2; 8 bases fit TRBD1. The germline CDR1 and CDR2 sequences are SEHNR and FQNEAQ (reference sequence). The CDR3 runs to 13 residues. V shed 3 bases and J 8 bases; nucleotides not matched to a gene: 5.

Here the CDR3 DNA reads TGTGCCACCGCAGGTGGGGACAACTCCTACGAGCAGTACTTC. It encodes CATAGGDNSYEQYF. The chain joins TRBV15 to TRBJ2-7, with D possibly matching TRBD1 (6 bases). CDR1 LNHNV and CDR2 YYDKDF come from the germline V gene (reference sequence). Trimming pared 8 bases from V and 0 bases from J, leaving 14 bases between. This CDR3 is 14 amino acids long.

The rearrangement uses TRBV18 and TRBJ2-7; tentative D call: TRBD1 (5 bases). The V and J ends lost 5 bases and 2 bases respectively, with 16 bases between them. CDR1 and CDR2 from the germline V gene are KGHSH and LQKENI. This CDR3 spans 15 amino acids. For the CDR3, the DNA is TGTGCCAGCTCATCCACAGGCAGGGTACCCTACGAGCAGTACTTC. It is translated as CASSSTGRVPYEQYF.

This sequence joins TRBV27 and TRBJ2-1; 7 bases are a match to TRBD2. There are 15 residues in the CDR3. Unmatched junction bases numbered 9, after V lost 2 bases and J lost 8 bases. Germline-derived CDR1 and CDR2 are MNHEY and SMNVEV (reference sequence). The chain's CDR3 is CASSLRLAVIHEQFF. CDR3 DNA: TGTGCCAGCAGTTTAAGGCTAGCGGTTATTCATGAGCAGTTCTTC.

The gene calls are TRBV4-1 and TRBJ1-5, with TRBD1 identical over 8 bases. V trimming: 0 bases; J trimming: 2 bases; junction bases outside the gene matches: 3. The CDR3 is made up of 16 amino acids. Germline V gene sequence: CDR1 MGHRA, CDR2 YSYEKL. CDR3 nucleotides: TGCGCCAGCAGCCAAGATGGGACAGGCCGCAATCAGCCCCAGCATTTT. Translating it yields CASSQDGTGRNQPQHF.

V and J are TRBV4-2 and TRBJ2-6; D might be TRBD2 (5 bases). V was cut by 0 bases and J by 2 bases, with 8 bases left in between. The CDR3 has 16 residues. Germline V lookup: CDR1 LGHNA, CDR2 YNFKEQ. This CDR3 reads CASSQDRGPGANVLTF. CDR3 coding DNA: TGTGCCAGCAGCCAAGATAGAGGGCCTGGGGCCAACGTCCTGACTTTC.